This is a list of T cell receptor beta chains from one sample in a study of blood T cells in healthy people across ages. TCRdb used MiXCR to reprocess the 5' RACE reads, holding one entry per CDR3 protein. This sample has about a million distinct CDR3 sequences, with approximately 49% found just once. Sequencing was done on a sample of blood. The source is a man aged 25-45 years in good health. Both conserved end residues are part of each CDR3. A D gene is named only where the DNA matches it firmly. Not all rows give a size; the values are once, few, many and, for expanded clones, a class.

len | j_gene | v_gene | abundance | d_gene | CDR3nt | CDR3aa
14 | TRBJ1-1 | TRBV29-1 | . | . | TGCAGCGTTGTGGCCGGTGGGGGCAACACTGAAGCTTTCTTT | CSVVAGGGNTEAFF
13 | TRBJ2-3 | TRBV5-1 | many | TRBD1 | TGCGCCAGCAGCTTGGATCCGACAGGGCGGAAGTATTTT | CASSLDPTGRKYF
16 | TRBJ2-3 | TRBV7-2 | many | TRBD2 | TGTGCCAGCAGACTGAGCGGGGGGGCCGGAACAGATACGCAGTATTTT | CASRLSGGAGTDTQYF
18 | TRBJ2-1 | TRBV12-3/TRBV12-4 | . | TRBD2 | TGTGCCAGCAGCCAGGGACTAGCGGGCGCATATTCCTACAATGAGCAGTTCTTC | CASSQGLAGAYSYNEQFF
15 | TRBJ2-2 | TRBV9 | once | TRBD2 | TGTGCCAGCAGCGTGGCTAGCGGTCACACCGGGGAGCTGTTTTTT | CASSVASGHTGELFF
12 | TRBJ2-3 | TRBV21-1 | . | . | TGTGCCAGCAGCAAATCTGATTTAACGCAGTATTTT | CASSKSDLTQYF
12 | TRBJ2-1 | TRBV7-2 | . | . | TGTGCCAGCAGCCACCCGGACATCGAGCAGTTCTTC | CASSHPDIEQFF
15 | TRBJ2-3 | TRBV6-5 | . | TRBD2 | TGTGCCAGCAGCCAAGCGGGGGGCAAAACAGATACGCAGTATTTT | CASSQAGGKTDTQYF
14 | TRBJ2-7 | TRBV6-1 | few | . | TGTGCCAGCAGTGAAGAGGGGCTTTCCTACGAGCAGTACTTC | CASSEEGLSYEQYF
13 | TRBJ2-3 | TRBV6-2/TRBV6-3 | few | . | TGTGCCAGCAGTTATGACGCCCAAGATACGCAGTATTTT | CASSYDAQDTQYF
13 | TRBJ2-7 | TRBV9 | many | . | TGTGCCAGCAGCCCGACAAGTGGGGGCGAGCAGTACTTC | CASSPTSGGEQYF
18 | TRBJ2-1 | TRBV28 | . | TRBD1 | TGTGCCAGCAGTTTAGGAACAGGGGGTTCATTAGGAAGCAATGAGCAGTTCTTC | CASSLGTGGSLGSNEQFF
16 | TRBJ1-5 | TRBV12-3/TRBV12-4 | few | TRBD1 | TGTGCCAGCAGTTTGGAGCTGACAGGGGGCCATCAGCCCCAGCATTTT | CASSLELTGGHQPQHF
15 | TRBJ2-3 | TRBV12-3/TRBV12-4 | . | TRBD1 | TGTGCCAGCAGTTTAACAGGGGGAAGTCAAAATACGCAGTATTTT | CASSLTGGSQNTQYF
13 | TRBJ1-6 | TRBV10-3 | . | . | TGTGCCATCATGGAGGGAACCGATTCACCCCTCCACTTT | CAIMEGTDSPLHF
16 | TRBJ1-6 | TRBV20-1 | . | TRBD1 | TGCAGTGCTAGTTTGGTCCAGGGGGCGTATAATTCACCCCTCCACTTT | CSASLVQGAYNSPLHF
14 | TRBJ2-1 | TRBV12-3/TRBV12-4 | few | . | TGTGCCAGCAGTTTTCGGGAGTCCTACAATGAGCAGTTCTTC | CASSFRESYNEQFF
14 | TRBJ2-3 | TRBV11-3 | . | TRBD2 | TGTGCCAGCAGCTCTAGCGGGGGCCCAACTCTACAGTATTTT | CASSSSGGPTLQYF
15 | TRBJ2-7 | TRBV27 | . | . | TGTGCCAGCAGTTTATCGACAGCCATCTCCTACGAGCAGTACTTC | CASSLSTAISYEQYF
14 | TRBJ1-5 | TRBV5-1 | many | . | TGTGCCAGCAGCTTAGACAGTAGCAATCAGCCCCAGCATTTT | CASSLDSSNQPQHF
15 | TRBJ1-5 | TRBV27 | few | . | TGTGCCAGCAGCATGGGGAGGGGAGGAAATCAGCCCCAGCATTTT | CASSMGRGGNQPQHF
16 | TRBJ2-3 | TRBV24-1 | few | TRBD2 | TGTGCCACCAGCGAGACTAGCGGGGGGGGATTGGATACGCAGTATTTT | CATSETSGGGLDTQYF
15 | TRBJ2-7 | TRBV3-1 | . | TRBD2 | TGTGCCAGCAGCCCCGGGGGTAGCGGGGCGTACGAGCAGTACTTC | CASSPGGSGAYEQYF